This T cell receptor beta chain was identified during a study of blood T cell repertoires in COVID-19. About the research overall: The United States, Italy and Spain were the sources of the acute and convalescent COVID-19 samples. T cells, B-cell-depleted T cells, or PBMCs supplied cDNA or gDNA.

Authors' methods: Scientists estimated how many nucleated cells there were by amplifying reference gene primers. Produced via immunoSEQ multiplex PCR; TCRdb's table is partial and in-frame only. V and J calls and clone size are copied from that table; D and trimming were computed from the DNA. The sample contains about 270,000 clones, around 87% of which appear only once. Sequenced input: peripheral blood. The receptor was derived from a woman aged 50 to 65 with acute or convalescent COVID-19.

DNA of the CDR3: TGTGCCAGCAGCCGTGACAGGGGGGATCAGCCCCAGCATTTT. This sequence encodes CASSRDRGDQPQHF. The chain couples TRBV27 to TRBJ1-5; 9 bases are a match to TRBD1. This CDR3 is 14 amino acids long. Trimming removed 6 bases from V and 5 bases from J; junction bases left unmatched: 5. Germline CDR1 reads MNHEY; CDR2 reads SMNVEV (reference sequence).